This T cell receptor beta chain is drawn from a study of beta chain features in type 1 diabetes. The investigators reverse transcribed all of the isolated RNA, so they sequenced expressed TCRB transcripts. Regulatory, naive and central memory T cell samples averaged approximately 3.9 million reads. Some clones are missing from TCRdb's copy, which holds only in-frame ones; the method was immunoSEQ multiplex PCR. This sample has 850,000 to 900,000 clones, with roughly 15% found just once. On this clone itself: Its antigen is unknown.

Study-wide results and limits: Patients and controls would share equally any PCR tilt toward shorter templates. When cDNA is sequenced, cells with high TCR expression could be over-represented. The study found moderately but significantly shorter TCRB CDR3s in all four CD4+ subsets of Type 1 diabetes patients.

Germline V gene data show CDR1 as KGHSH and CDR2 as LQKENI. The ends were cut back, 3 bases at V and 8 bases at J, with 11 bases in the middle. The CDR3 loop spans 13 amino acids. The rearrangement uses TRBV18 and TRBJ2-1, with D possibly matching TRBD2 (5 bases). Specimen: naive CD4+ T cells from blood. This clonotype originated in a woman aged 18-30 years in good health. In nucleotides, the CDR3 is TGTGCCAGCTCACCTAGGCGGGCCGATGAGCAGTTCTTC. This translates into CASSPRRADEQFF.